This is a list of T cell receptor beta chains from one sample in a study of prognosis after radiotherapy for stage I lung cancer. TCRdb re-called the multiplex PCR reads through MiXCR, storing one row per CDR3 protein. This table has about 30,000 distinct CDR3 sequences, more than 25% appearing once. The sample consisted of PBMCs, taken before or after stereotactic body radiation therapy (not recorded which). All receptors derive from a donor of 50 years or more with non-small cell lung cancer. Each CDR3 is given with its conserved first and last residue. Fields, in order: clone size, J gene, V gene, D gene, CDR3 protein, CDR3 DNA. D genes are given only for firm matches. The size entry is marked missing in some rows and otherwise reads once, few, many or a size class.

clone size: -; J gene: TRBJ2-5; V gene: TRBV7-2; D gene: TRBD2; CDR3 protein: CASSLVLAGAGTQYF; CDR3 DNA: TGTGCCAGCAGCCTGGTACTAGCGGGGGCGGGGACCCAGTACTTC
clone size: many; J gene: TRBJ2-7; V gene: TRBV20-1; D gene: -; CDR3 protein: CSARDRALIQGEQYF; CDR3 DNA: TGCAGTGCTAGAGATCGGGCCTTAATTCAAGGCGAGCAGTACTTC
clone size: -; J gene: TRBJ2-3; V gene: TRBV24-1; D gene: -; CDR3 protein: CATSDTGVAGTSTDTQYF; CDR3 DNA: TGTGCCACCAGTGATACCGGAGTGGCAGGTACTAGCACAGATACGCAGTATTTT
clone size: -; J gene: TRBJ2-1; V gene: TRBV2; D gene: -; CDR3 protein: CASSGTVAGGNEQFF; CDR3 DNA: TGTGCCAGCAGTGGAACAGTAGCTGGGGGCAATGAGCAGTTCTTC
clone size: many; J gene: TRBJ1-1; V gene: TRBV6-5; D gene: -; CDR3 protein: CASSSFRGWAFF; CDR3 DNA: TGTGCCAGCAGTTCCTTTCGGGGGTGGGCTTTCTTT
clone size: many; J gene: TRBJ2-1; V gene: TRBV7-8; D gene: TRBD2; CDR3 protein: CASSPRLAMYNEQFF; CDR3 DNA: TGTGCCAGCAGCCCGCGACTAGCGATGTACAATGAGCAGTTCTTC
clone size: many; J gene: TRBJ1-1; V gene: TRBV10-3; D gene: -; CDR3 protein: CANRKGGENTEAFF; CDR3 DNA: TGTGCCAACCGAAAGGGAGGTGAGAACACTGAAGCTTTCTTT
clone size: many; J gene: TRBJ2-7; V gene: TRBV20-1; D gene: TRBD1; CDR3 protein: CSWTGGPYEQYF; CDR3 DNA: TGCAGCTGGACAGGGGGTCCCTACGAGCAGTACTTC
clone size: many; J gene: TRBJ2-7; V gene: TRBV5-6; D gene: -; CDR3 protein: CASSAVNEQYF; CDR3 DNA: TGTGCCAGCAGCGCGGTCAACGAGCAGTACTTC
clone size: many; J gene: TRBJ2-3; V gene: TRBV9; D gene: TRBD1; CDR3 protein: CASSPGQGTWTDTQYF; CDR3 DNA: TGTGCCAGCAGCCCTGGACAGGGTACATGGACAGATACGCAGTATTTT
clone size: once; J gene: TRBJ1-2; V gene: TRBV20-1; D gene: -; CDR3 protein: CSARGKGDDYGYTF; CDR3 DNA: TGCAGTGCTCGTGGGAAAGGGGACGACTATGGCTACACCTTC
clone size: -; J gene: TRBJ2-7; V gene: TRBV7-8; D gene: -; CDR3 protein: CASSLFEASYEQYF; CDR3 DNA: TGTGCCAGCAGCTTATTCGAGGCTTCCTACGAGCAGTACTTC
clone size: many; J gene: TRBJ2-7; V gene: TRBV7-2; D gene: -; CDR3 protein: CASSLTRGAAYEQYF; CDR3 DNA: TGTGCCAGCAGCTTAACCCGAGGGGCAGCCTACGAGCAGTACTTC
clone size: many; J gene: TRBJ1-2; V gene: TRBV5-1; D gene: TRBD1; CDR3 protein: CASGLTGTGDNYGYTF; CDR3 DNA: TGCGCCAGCGGTTTAACCGGGACAGGGGACAACTATGGCTACACCTTC
clone size: many; J gene: TRBJ1-4; V gene: TRBV19; D gene: -; CDR3 protein: CASSPGYNEKLFF; CDR3 DNA: TGTGCCAGTAGCCCGGGGTACAATGAAAAACTGTTTTTT
clone size: many; J gene: TRBJ1-2; V gene: TRBV7-9; D gene: -; CDR3 protein: CASSKETGPPSYGYTF; CDR3 DNA: TGTGCCAGCAGCAAGGAAACAGGCCCTCCGTCCTATGGCTACACCTTC
clone size: many; J gene: TRBJ2-3; V gene: TRBV2; D gene: -; CDR3 protein: CASSERGNTQYF; CDR3 DNA: TGTGCCAGCAGTGAAAGAGGAAATACGCAGTATTTT
clone size: many; J gene: TRBJ2-1; V gene: TRBV30; D gene: -; CDR3 protein: CAWSVRQTYNEQFF; CDR3 DNA: TGTGCCTGGAGTGTAAGACAGACTTACAATGAGCAGTTCTTC
clone size: -; J gene: TRBJ1-1; V gene: TRBV15; D gene: -; CDR3 protein: CATSSRAHTESFF; CDR3 DNA: TGCGCCACCAGCAGCAGGGCGCACACTGAATCTTTCTTT
clone size: once; J gene: TRBJ1-5; V gene: TRBV5-8; D gene: -; CDR3 protein: CASSLRGTSNQPQHF; CDR3 DNA: TGTGCCAGCAGCTTGCGGGGCACCAGCAATCAGCCCCAGCACTTT
clone size: many; J gene: TRBJ2-1; V gene: TRBV10-3; D gene: TRBD1; CDR3 protein: CAISEGDRGPNEQFF; CDR3 DNA: TGTGCCATCAGTGAAGGGGACAGGGGACCCAATGAGCAGTTCTTC
clone size: medium-sized; J gene: TRBJ2-7; V gene: TRBV12-3/TRBV12-4; D gene: -; CDR3 protein: CASSLAGAGYEQYF; CDR3 DNA: TGTGCCAGCAGTTTAGCGGGAGCGGGCTACGAGCAGTACTTC
clone size: many; J gene: TRBJ2-5; V gene: TRBV5-5; D gene: TRBD2; CDR3 protein: CASSAPTGPGRETQYF; CDR3 DNA: TGTGCCAGCAGCGCACCGACTGGACCCGGGAGGGAGACCCAGTACTTC
clone size: many; J gene: TRBJ2-3; V gene: TRBV18; D gene: -; CDR3 protein: CASSPPGLSTDTQYF; CDR3 DNA: TGTGCCAGCTCACCACCGGGACTCTCCACAGATACGCAGTATTTT
clone size: many; J gene: TRBJ1-5; V gene: TRBV28; D gene: -; CDR3 protein: CATYGGFRGNQPQHF; CDR3 DNA: TGTGCCACCTATGGTGGATTTCGGGGCAATCAGCCCCAGCATTTT
clone size: -; J gene: TRBJ2-3; V gene: TRBV4-1; D gene: -; CDR3 protein: CASSQGPARGATDTQYF; CDR3 DNA: TGCGCCAGCAGCCAAGGGCCAGCTAGAGGGGCCACAGATACGCAGTATTTT
clone size: many; J gene: TRBJ1-1; V gene: TRBV5-4; D gene: -; CDR3 protein: CASSTPSRGQTEAFF; CDR3 DNA: TGTGCCAGCAGCACACCATCCCGGGGGCAGACTGAAGCTTTCTTT
clone size: many; J gene: TRBJ2-2; V gene: TRBV7-8; D gene: TRBD1; CDR3 protein: CASSLDNRGNTGELFF; CDR3 DNA: TGTGCCAGCAGCTTAGATAACAGGGGGAACACCGGGGAGCTGTTTTTT
clone size: medium-sized; J gene: TRBJ2-1; V gene: TRBV12-3/TRBV12-4; D gene: -; CDR3 protein: CASSLNYYNEQFF; CDR3 DNA: TGTGCCAGCAGTTTGAACTACTACAATGAGCAGTTCTTC
clone size: many; J gene: TRBJ2-5; V gene: TRBV25-1; D gene: TRBD1; CDR3 protein: CASSDPDRFGETQYF; CDR3 DNA: TGTGCCAGCAGTGATCCGGACAGGTTTGGGGAGACCCAGTACTTC
clone size: many; J gene: TRBJ1-5; V gene: TRBV7-9; D gene: -; CDR3 protein: CASSGIRDQPQHF; CDR3 DNA: TGTGCCAGCAGCGGCATAAGAGATCAGCCCCAGCATTTT
clone size: many; J gene: TRBJ2-1; V gene: TRBV3-1; D gene: TRBD2; CDR3 protein: CASSQRGLALSSYNEQFF; CDR3 DNA: TGTGCCAGCAGCCAAAGGGGACTAGCTCTGAGTTCCTACAATGAGCAGTTCTTC
clone size: many; J gene: TRBJ1-1; V gene: TRBV12-3/TRBV12-4; D gene: -; CDR3 protein: CASSWGAMNTEAFF; CDR3 DNA: TGTGCCAGCAGTTGGGGGGCGATGAACACTGAAGCTTTCTTT
clone size: many; J gene: TRBJ2-1; V gene: TRBV14; D gene: TRBD2; CDR3 protein: CASNGAGGAYNEQFF; CDR3 DNA: TGTGCCAGCAACGGGGCGGGGGGAGCCTACAATGAGCAGTTCTTC
clone size: many; J gene: TRBJ1-6; V gene: TRBV10-3; D gene: TRBD1; CDR3 protein: CAISGGTENSPLHF; CDR3 DNA: TGTGCCATCAGTGGTGGGACAGAGAATTCACCCCTCCACTTT
clone size: many; J gene: TRBJ2-1; V gene: TRBV20-1; D gene: TRBD2; CDR3 protein: CSARDREGVPLDEQFF; CDR3 DNA: TGCAGTGCTAGAGACCGGGAGGGGGTACCCCTCGATGAGCAGTTCTTC
clone size: many; J gene: TRBJ2-2; V gene: TRBV5-1; D gene: -; CDR3 protein: CASSLGGANTGELFF; CDR3 DNA: TGCGCCAGCAGCTTGGGCGGGGCGAACACCGGGGAGCTGTTTTTT
clone size: many; J gene: TRBJ2-1; V gene: TRBV7-9; D gene: -; CDR3 protein: CAAVGLAYNEQFF; CDR3 DNA: TGTGCGGCGGTGGGGCTAGCTTACAATGAGCAGTTCTTC
clone size: -; J gene: TRBJ2-1; V gene: TRBV15; D gene: -; CDR3 protein: CATNRDITSSEQFF; CDR3 DNA: TGTGCCACCAACAGAGACATTACGTCCTCGGAGCAGTTCTTC
clone size: many; J gene: TRBJ2-2; V gene: TRBV6-4; D gene: TRBD1; CDR3 protein: CASSALMTGQNTGELFF; CDR3 DNA: TGTGCCAGCAGTGCCCTCATGACAGGGCAGAACACCGGGGAGCTGTTTTTT
clone size: many; J gene: TRBJ2-2; V gene: TRBV6-2/TRBV6-3; D gene: -; CDR3 protein: CASSRLSIGTANTGELFF; CDR3 DNA: TGTGCCAGCAGCCGCCTATCTATAGGGACTGCGAACACCGGGGAGCTGTTTTTT
clone size: many; J gene: TRBJ1-3; V gene: TRBV20-1; D gene: -; CDR3 protein: CSAAGTPFNTIYF; CDR3 DNA: TGCAGTGCTGCCGGGACACCCTTTAACACCATATATTTT
clone size: many; J gene: TRBJ1-4; V gene: TRBV11-2; D gene: -; CDR3 protein: CASSRRYNEKLFF; CDR3 DNA: TGTGCCAGCAGCCGCCGGTATAATGAAAAACTGTTTTTT
clone size: many; J gene: TRBJ2-3; V gene: TRBV12-3/TRBV12-4; D gene: -; CDR3 protein: CASSLGAGEGDTQYF; CDR3 DNA: TGTGCCAGCAGTTTGGGAGCTGGCGAGGGAGATACGCAGTATTTT
clone size: many; J gene: TRBJ1-4; V gene: TRBV28; D gene: TRBD1; CDR3 protein: CASSFLDRTGVEKLFF; CDR3 DNA: TGTGCCAGCAGTTTCCTGGATCGGACAGGGGTTGAAAAACTGTTTTTT
clone size: medium-sized; J gene: TRBJ1-6; V gene: TRBV6-4; D gene: -; CDR3 protein: CASTSEGRNSPLHF; CDR3 DNA: TGTGCCAGCACCTCGGAAGGGCGCAATTCACCCCTCCACTTT
clone size: many; J gene: TRBJ1-2; V gene: TRBV10-2; D gene: TRBD1; CDR3 protein: CASSPDRDYGYTF; CDR3 DNA: TGCGCCAGCAGCCCCGACAGGGACTATGGCTACACCTTC
clone size: -; J gene: TRBJ2-1; V gene: TRBV2; D gene: TRBD2; CDR3 protein: CASSGLAGFNEQFF; CDR3 DNA: TGTGCCAGCAGTGGACTAGCGGGATTCAATGAGCAGTTCTTC
clone size: -; J gene: TRBJ2-1; V gene: TRBV3-1; D gene: -; CDR3 protein: CASSQVSNEQFF; CDR3 DNA: TGTGCCAGCAGCCAAGTTTCCAATGAGCAGTTCTTC
clone size: -; J gene: TRBJ2-1; V gene: TRBV7-2; D gene: -; CDR3 protein: CASSAIFRDAKHGQFF; CDR3 DNA: TGTGCCAGCAGCGCGATATTCCGGGACGCCAAGCATGGGCAGTTCTTC
clone size: many; J gene: TRBJ2-7; V gene: TRBV6-1; D gene: -; CDR3 protein: CASSQQENYEQYF; CDR3 DNA: TGTGCCAGCAGTCAACAGGAAAACTACGAGCAGTACTTC
clone size: many; J gene: TRBJ1-1; V gene: TRBV6-2/TRBV6-3; D gene: -; CDR3 protein: CASSYPRGNTGAFF; CDR3 DNA: TGTGCCAGCAGTTACCCTCGGGGGAACACTGGAGCTTTCTTT
clone size: many; J gene: TRBJ2-7; V gene: TRBV5-4; D gene: TRBD2; CDR3 protein: CASSLGGSGRSSYEQYF; CDR3 DNA: TGTGCCAGCAGCTTGGGAGGTAGCGGGAGAAGCTCCTACGAGCAGTACTTC
clone size: -; J gene: TRBJ1-5; V gene: TRBV28; D gene: TRBD1; CDR3 protein: CESSYRGGQPQHF; CDR3 DNA: TGTGAAAGCAGCTACAGGGGAGGGCAGCCCCAGCATTTT
clone size: -; J gene: TRBJ2-3; V gene: TRBV6-1; D gene: TRBD2; CDR3 protein: CASSQTSGGAGDTQYF; CDR3 DNA: TGTGCCAGCAGCCAGACTAGCGGGGGCGCGGGAGATACGCAGTATTTT
clone size: many; J gene: TRBJ1-5; V gene: TRBV7-8; D gene: -; CDR3 protein: CASSFAGNQPQHF; CDR3 DNA: TGTGCCAGCAGCTTTGCCGGCAATCAGCCCCAGCATTTT
clone size: many; J gene: TRBJ1-5; V gene: TRBV15; D gene: -; CDR3 protein: CATSSENKQPQHF; CDR3 DNA: TGTGCCACCAGCAGTGAGAACAAACAGCCCCAGCATTTT
clone size: -; J gene: TRBJ1-1; V gene: TRBV25-1; D gene: TRBD1; CDR3 protein: CASSRPGTAEAFF; CDR3 DNA: TGTGCCAGCAGTCGACCGGGGACAGCTGAAGCTTTCTTT
clone size: many; J gene: TRBJ1-4; V gene: TRBV15; D gene: -; CDR3 protein: CATSRDREEKLFF; CDR3 DNA: TGTGCCACCAGCAGAGACCGGGAGGAAAAACTGTTTTTT